This TCR beta chain derives from a study of shared clonotypes between healthy human individuals. Germline CDR1 and CDR2: MGHRA and YSYEKL. Germline trimming cut 4 bases from V and 5 bases from J; bases unmatched to any gene: 6. The CDR3 totals 16 residues. Regarding the study as a whole: Only blood was sampled, and tissue TCR repertoires likely differ from blood ones.

The sample holds many counts of this clone. What it binds is not known. Using immunoSEQ multiplex PCR, the repertoire was profiled, and TCRdb retains in-frame clones only, with some absent. The sample carries nearly 1,000,000 clones, around 80% recorded once. Participating donors were healthy, HIV-negative adults free of recent acute infections or vaccinations. Nashville, Tennessee was home to all donors, who were Caucasian adults. Researchers partitioned CD4+ cells into CD45RA+ naive and CD45RA-negative memory subsets. The source is a man between 18 and 29 years old in good health. Sequenced input: memory CD4+ T cells sorted from blood. Described subset: CD45RA-negative fraction. The genes are TRBV4-1 and TRBJ2-1; 12 bases map to TRBD2. In DNA form, the CDR3 reads TGCGCCAGCAGCCCTTCCCTAGCGGGAGGGAACAATGAGCAGTTCTTC. Protein sequence: CASSPSLAGGNNEQFF.